The 18 T cell receptor beta chains below were found in one sample sequenced in a study of blood T cell repertoires in COVID-19. TCRdb's table, derived via immunoSEQ multiplex PCR, lists solely in-frame clones and lacks some. This sample has 150,000 to 160,000 clones, with about 85% found just once. The material sequenced was peripheral blood. The receptor set was obtained from a man between 60 and 70 years old with COVID-19, enrolled during active disease.

V gene TRBV6-5 combines with J gene TRBJ2-1; 8 bases line up with TRBD1. Per the germline V gene, CDR1 is MNHEY and CDR2 is SVGAGI. CDR3 length: 15 residues. Trimming removed 6 bases from V and 2 bases from J; junction bases left unmatched: 6. The CDR3 protein is CASSIDRGTYNEQFF. DNA of the CDR3: TGTGCCAGCAGCATCGACAGGGGAACCTACAATGAGCAGTTCTTC.

This clone was detected only once. CDR3 residues: CASSFSPELGSPLHF. The CDR3 coding sequence is TGTGCCAGCAGTTTTAGCCCGGAACTGGGTTCACCCCTCCACTTT. The rearrangement uses TRBV28 and TRBJ1-6; D is unresolved. V lost 3 bases, J lost 9 bases, and 15 bases lay in between. The germline CDR1 and CDR2 sequences are MDHEN and SYDVKM. The CDR3 length is 15 residues.

The J gene is TRBJ1-5, the V gene TRBV19; possible D gene TRBD1, 5 bases. CDR1 LNHDA and CDR2 SQIVND come from the germline V gene (reference sequence). CDR3 size: 16 residues. The ends were cut back, 6 bases at V and 0 bases at J, with 15 bases in the middle. The CDR3 region has the DNA TGTGCCAGTAGAACCACAGGAACCGTTAGCAATCAGCCCCAGCATTTT. The encoded protein is CASRTTGTVSNQPQHF. Combining the CDR3 with reference TRBV19 and TRBJ1-5 gives the whole variable domain DGGITQSPKYLFRKEGQNVTLSCEQNLNHDAMYWYRQDPGQGLRLIYYSQIVNDFQKGDIAEGYSVSREKKESFPLTVTSAQKNPTAFYLCASRTTGTVSNQPQHFGDGTRLSIL.

This chain joins TRBV7-2 and TRBJ2-7; 7 nucleotides align to TRBD1. Germline trimming cut 5 bases from V and 1 base from J; bases unmatched to any gene: 11. CDR1 and CDR2 from the germline V gene are SGHTA and FQGNSA. This CDR3 region has 16 residues. CDR3 coding DNA: TGTGCCAGCAGCGTCGACAAGACGACAGGGTCCTACGAGCAGTACTTC. Its translation is CASSVDKTTGSYEQYF.

The chain recombines TRBV6-5 with TRBJ2-3; a weak D match, TRBD1 (5 bases). Germline loops: CDR1 MNHEY, CDR2 SVGAGI. V was trimmed by 2 bases and J by 13 bases, leaving 10 bases between them. The CDR3 totals 11 residues. The CDR3 nucleotides are TGTGCCAGCAGTTACGGACACTCGGAGTATTTT. Its translation: CASSYGHSEYF.

CDR3 nucleotide sequence: TGTGCCAGCAGCTTAGTTAGGGGGGGACAGGACAATCAGCCCCAGCATTTT. Protein product: CASSLVRGGQDNQPQHF. The chain joins TRBV7-2 to TRBJ1-5; 8 nucleotides match TRBD1. Germline V gene sequence: CDR1 SGHTA, CDR2 FQGNSA. CDR3 size: 17 residues. The trim removed 1 base at V and 3 bases at J, leaving 8 bases unmatched. Looking up the rest from reference TRBV7-2 and TRBJ1-5 gives the full variable domain: GAGVSQSPSNKVTEKGKDVELRCDPISGHTALYWYRQSLGQGLEFLIYFQGNSAPDKSGLPSDRFSAERTGGSVSTLTIQRTQQEDSAVYLCASSLVRGGQDNQPQHFGDGTRLSIL.

The rearrangement joins TRBV20-1 to TRBJ1-1; 8 bases line up with TRBD1. The length of the CDR3 is 14 residues. Germline V CDR1 and CDR2: DFQATT, SNEGSKA (reference sequence). Trimming took 3 bases from V and 5 from J; bases not matched to a gene: 8. CDR3 sequence (DNA): TGCAGTGCTAGTCAGGGGGCAAGAGGAACTGAAGCTTTCTTT. Its protein is CSASQGARGTEAFF.

V usage is TRBV28 and J usage is TRBJ1-4; possible D gene TRBD1, 5 bases. V gave up 5 bases and J gave up 8 bases, with 21 bases separating them. CDR1 and CDR2 (germline): MDHEN, SYDVKM. The CDR3 covers 16 residues. CDR3 DNA sequence: TGTGCCAGCAGTCCGGCGACGGGGGGGGTAGGGGAAAAACTGTTTTTT. The encoded protein is CASSPATGGVGEKLFF.

The chain links TRBV11-3 to TRBJ2-7; TRBD2 matches 7 bases. V was clipped by 8 bases and J by 4 bases; unmatched bases: 14. Germline V gene sequence: CDR1 SGHNT, CDR2 YENEEA. The CDR3 contains 15 residues. The CDR3: CASGRVISGRYEQYF. CDR3 in DNA: TGTGCCAGCGGCCGGGTTATTAGCGGGCGATACGAGCAGTACTTC.

The chain employs TRBV7-9 and TRBJ2-7; 10 bases map to TRBD2. V lost 4 bases to trimming and J lost 12 bases; unmatched junction nucleotides: 18. The germline gives CDR1 SEHNR, CDR2 FQNEAQ (reference sequence). CDR3 length equals 16 residues. DNA of the CDR3: TGTGCCAGCAGCTCTTTAGGCCGAGGGCTAGCGGGAGACAGGTACTTC. This translates into CASSSLGRGLAGDRYF.

The chain uses TRBV7-9 and TRBJ1-2; D not certain. V lost 5 bases, J lost 8 bases, and 15 bases lay in between. CDR1 and CDR2 (germline): SEHNR, FQNEAQ (reference sequence). This CDR3 comprises 13 residues. CDR3: CASSDSNLWGYTF. The CDR3 bases are TGTGCCAGCAGCGATTCTAATCTCTGGGGCTACACCTTC.

This chain uses TRBV9 with TRBJ2-7, with TRBD2 matching over 8 bases. Trimming cost V 3 bases and J 0 bases; bases outside gene matches: 5. The CDR3 totals 15 residues. Looked up from germline, CDR1 is SGDLS and CDR2 is YYNGEE. The CDR3 sequence: CASSAGGDISYEQYF. The CDR3 coding sequence is TGTGCCAGCAGCGCGGGAGGGGACATCTCCTACGAGCAGTACTTC.

The V call is TRBV14, the J call TRBJ1-2; D possibly corresponds to TRBD1 (6 bases). Germline CDR1 SGHDN, CDR2 FVKESK. This CDR3 spans 16 amino acids. Trimming removed 2 bases from V and 7 bases from J, with 20 bases in between. Written as DNA, the CDR3 is TGTGCCAGCAGCCAACCGTGGGGGCCAGGGGCGGGTGGCTACACCTTC. Protein product: CASSQPWGPGAGGYTF. Full variable domain (rest looked up from reference TRBV14 and TRBJ1-2): EAGVTQFPSHSVIEKGQTVTLRCDPISGHDNLYWYRRVMGKEIKFLLHFVKESKQDESGMPNNRFLAERTGGTYSTLKVQPAELEDSGVYFCASSQPWGPGAGGYTFGSGTRLTVV.

The rearrangement links TRBV18 to TRBJ1-1; D gene ambiguous. The germline V and J ends were trimmed by 2 bases and 10 bases, with 17 bases remaining between them. Germline V gene sequence: CDR1 KGHSH, CDR2 LQKENI. The CDR3 runs to 14 residues. The CDR3 here is CASSPDSGSSIAFF. CDR3 bases: TGTGCCAGCTCACCAGATTCGGGTAGTTCGATAGCTTTCTTT.

The chain recombines TRBV11-3 with TRBJ2-7; 7 nucleotides align to TRBD2. The germline CDR1 and CDR2 sequences are SGHNT and YENEEA. V was pared by 0 bases and J by 4 bases, with 9 bases of the junction left unmatched. CDR3 size: 16 residues. CDR3 coding DNA: TGTGCCAGCAGCTTAGATGAAGCGGGGAAAGTTTACGAGCAGTACTTC. It specifies CASSLDEAGKVYEQYF.

The chain links TRBV7-8 to TRBJ2-7, with no clear D. The CDR3 consists of 13 residues. The V gene lost 0 bases and the J gene lost 2 bases, with 5 bases spanning the gap. CDR1 is SGHVS, CDR2 FQNEAQ, per germline. CDR3 coding DNA: TGTGCCAGCAGCTTAGCCGAGACCTACGAGCAGTACTTC. This encodes CASSLAETYEQYF.

The V gene is TRBV2, the J gene TRBJ2-1, with TRBD2 matching over 10 bases. CDR3 length: 14 amino acids. Germline-derived CDR1 and CDR2 are SNHLY and FYNNEI. V lost 6 bases to trimming and J lost 6 bases; unmatched junction nucleotides: 5. The CDR3 region has the DNA TGTGCCAGCAGCGCGGGACTAGCGTTCAATGAGCAGTTCTTC. It encodes CASSAGLAFNEQFF. Looking up the rest from reference TRBV2 and TRBJ2-1 gives the full variable domain: EPEVTQTPSHQVTQMGQEVILRCVPISNHLYFYWYRQILGQKVEFLVSFYNNEISEKSEIFDDQFSVERPDGSNFTLKIRSTKLEDSAMYFCASSAGLAFNEQFFGPGTRLTVL.

The chain couples TRBV6-5 to TRBJ1-1; 7 bases map to TRBD1. There are 15 residues in the CDR3. CDR1 is MNHEY and CDR2 is SVGAGI in the germline V gene. Unmatched junction bases numbered 6, after V lost 0 bases and J lost 5 bases. The CDR3 DNA reads TGTGCCAGCAGTTACTCGAGGGGGCGTCTTACTGAAGCTTTCTTT. Protein sequence: CASSYSRGRLTEAFF.